This is a list of T cell receptor beta chains from one sample in a study of T cells in Graves' hyperthyroidism and ophthalmopathy. TCRdb independently ran MiXCR on the multiplex PCR reads; one entry per CDR3 protein. The sample lists about 290,000 distinct CDR3 sequences; 15% to 20% were seen once. The sample consisted of blood. The receptors derive from a man aged 25-40 years with Graves' hyperthyroidism. Both conserved end residues are part of each CDR3. Each record gives: CDR3 length, J gene, D gene, clone size, V gene, CDR3 DNA, CDR3 protein. The D gene is left open where the match is weak. Some rows mark clone size as missing; the rest say once, few, many or name a class of expanded clone.

cdr3_length: 16; j_call: TRBJ2-1; d_call: TRBD2; clone_size: few; v_call: TRBV4-1; cdr3_nt: TGCGCCAGCAGCCCGCCATGGACTAGCGGGAGTAATGAGCAGTTCTTC; cdr3_aa: CASSPPWTSGSNEQFF
cdr3_length: 11; j_call: TRBJ1-2; d_call: NA; clone_size: NA; v_call: TRBV7-9; cdr3_nt: TGTGCCAGCGATCGGTGCGAAGGCTACACCTTC; cdr3_aa: CASDRCEGYTF
cdr3_length: 15; j_call: TRBJ2-1; d_call: TRBD2; clone_size: NA; v_call: TRBV14; cdr3_nt: TGTGCCAGCAGCCAAGACAGGGGACTAGTAAATGAGCAGTTCTTC; cdr3_aa: CASSQDRGLVNEQFF
cdr3_length: 12; j_call: TRBJ2-1; d_call: NA; clone_size: many; v_call: TRBV20-1; cdr3_nt: TGCAGTGCCACCTCCAGACGGAATGAGCAGTTCTTC; cdr3_aa: CSATSRRNEQFF
cdr3_length: 13; j_call: TRBJ2-3; d_call: NA; clone_size: many; v_call: TRBV5-1; cdr3_nt: TGCGCCAGCAGCTTGGAACAGGGTAATACGCAGTATTTT; cdr3_aa: CASSLEQGNTQYF
cdr3_length: 14; j_call: TRBJ2-1; d_call: TRBD2; clone_size: NA; v_call: TRBV10-3; cdr3_nt: TGTGCGGCGGGAGCGGGAGATTTGGGTAATGAGCAGTTCTTC; cdr3_aa: CAAGAGDLGNEQFF
cdr3_length: 13; j_call: TRBJ2-5; d_call: NA; clone_size: few; v_call: TRBV6-1; cdr3_nt: TGTGCCAGCAGGGACACCTGGTCAGGGACCCAGTACTTC; cdr3_aa: CASRDTWSGTQYF
cdr3_length: 14; j_call: TRBJ2-7; d_call: TRBD1; clone_size: many; v_call: TRBV3-1; cdr3_nt: TGTGCCAGCAGCCCACAGGGGATGAGCCACGAGCAGTACTTC; cdr3_aa: CASSPQGMSHEQYF
cdr3_length: 13; j_call: TRBJ2-7; d_call: NA; clone_size: many; v_call: TRBV27; cdr3_nt: TGTGCCAGCAGTTTCTACGGCGGATACGAGCAGTACTTC; cdr3_aa: CASSFYGGYEQYF
cdr3_length: 13; j_call: TRBJ2-7; d_call: TRBD1; clone_size: NA; v_call: TRBV5-5; cdr3_nt: TGTGCCAGCAGGGGACAGTCCGCCTACGAGCAGTACTTC; cdr3_aa: CASRGQSAYEQYF
cdr3_length: 12; j_call: TRBJ1-1; d_call: NA; clone_size: NA; v_call: TRBV30; cdr3_nt: TGTGCCTGGAGGGCAGGGAGTACTGAAGCTTTCTTT; cdr3_aa: CAWRAGSTEAFF
cdr3_length: 15; j_call: TRBJ1-6; d_call: TRBD1; clone_size: NA; v_call: TRBV20-1; cdr3_nt: TGCAGTGCTAGAGTTCCAGGACAGGATAATTCACCCCTCCACTTT; cdr3_aa: CSARVPGQDNSPLHF
cdr3_length: 14; j_call: TRBJ2-7; d_call: NA; clone_size: NA; v_call: TRBV2; cdr3_nt: TGTGCCAGCAGTGAAATAGGGAAGTATTACGAGCAGTACTTC; cdr3_aa: CASSEIGKYYEQYF
cdr3_length: 14; j_call: TRBJ2-1; d_call: NA; clone_size: NA; v_call: TRBV7-2; cdr3_nt: TGTGCCAGCAGTGTAGACTTCACAAACAATGAGCAGTTCTTC; cdr3_aa: CASSVDFTNNEQFF
cdr3_length: 15; j_call: TRBJ1-2; d_call: NA; clone_size: few; v_call: TRBV14; cdr3_nt: TGTGCCAGCAGCCTTAACGACAGACCCATGGGAAGCTACACCTTC; cdr3_aa: CASSLNDRPMGSYTF
cdr3_length: 15; j_call: TRBJ2-1; d_call: TRBD2; clone_size: many; v_call: TRBV7-9; cdr3_nt: TGTGCCAGCAGCTCCGCTAGCGGCCGTTACAATGAGCAGTTCTTC; cdr3_aa: CASSSASGRYNEQFF
cdr3_length: 13; j_call: TRBJ1-2; d_call: NA; clone_size: few; v_call: TRBV2; cdr3_nt: TGTGCCAGAAAACTCGACGGGCCGGGTGGCTACACCTTC; cdr3_aa: CARKLDGPGGYTF